A single T cell receptor (beta chain) is shown here with its context. Its antigen remains unknown. The PCR had 60 Vbeta and 13 Jbeta primers. This table comes from immunoSEQ multiplex PCR, and its TCRdb copy is limited to in-frame clones, with some not included. Of 70,000 to 95,000 clones listed, over 70% are singletons. This sample was included in a study of cytomegalovirus exposure and HLA in healthy donors. The CDR3 runs to 13 residues. The V end was cut by 5 bases, the J end by 3 bases, with 8 bases between. Germline CDR1 MNHNS, CDR2 SASEGT. Findings and limits, study-wide: A later analysis found TCR association rates differed by HLA locus, highest for DRB1 and lowest for HLA-C. Fewer than 20,000 TCR beta sequences were associated with HLA alleles at 0.05 false discovery rate in a later analysis. Earlier analysis looked at TCR beta V segments, and most were productive about 87% or about 30% of the time.

This TCR was recovered from a male donor in good health and CMV-seronegative. The J gene is TRBJ2-1, the V gene TRBV6-1; D is uncertain. Source material: PBMCs. The CDR3 protein is CASSYSVYNEQFF. CDR3 in DNA: TGTGCCAGCAGTTATTCGGTCTACAATGAGCAGTTCTTC.